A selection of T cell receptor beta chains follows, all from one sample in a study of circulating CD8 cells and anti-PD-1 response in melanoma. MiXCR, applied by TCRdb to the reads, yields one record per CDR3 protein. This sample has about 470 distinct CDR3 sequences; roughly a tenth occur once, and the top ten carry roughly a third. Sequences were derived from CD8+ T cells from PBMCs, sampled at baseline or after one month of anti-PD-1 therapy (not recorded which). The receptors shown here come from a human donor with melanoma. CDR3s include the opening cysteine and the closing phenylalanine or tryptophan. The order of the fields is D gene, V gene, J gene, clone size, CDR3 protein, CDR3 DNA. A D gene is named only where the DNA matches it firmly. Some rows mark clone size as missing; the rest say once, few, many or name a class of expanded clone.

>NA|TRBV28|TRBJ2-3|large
CASTPGEGRYTDTQYF
TGTGCCAGCACCCCCGGCGAGGGCAGGTACACAGATACGCAGTATTTT
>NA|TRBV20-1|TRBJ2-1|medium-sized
CSASGGNEQFF
TGCAGTGCCTCCGGGGGCAATGAGCAGTTCTTC
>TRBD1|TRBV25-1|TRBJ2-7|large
CASSGKSRTGEFYEQYF
TGTGCCAGCAGTGGAAAATCCAGGACAGGGGAATTTTACGAGCAGTACTTC
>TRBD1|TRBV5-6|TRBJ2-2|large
CASSLVQGDTGELFF
TGTGCCAGCAGCTTGGTACAGGGGGACACCGGGGAGCTGTTTTTT
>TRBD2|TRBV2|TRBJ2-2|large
CASTLLAGDFSTGELFF
TGTGCCAGCACCCTCCTAGCGGGGGACTTCTCCACCGGGGAGCTGTTTTTT
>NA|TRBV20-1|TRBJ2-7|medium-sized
CSAPIYEQYF
TGCAGTGCTCCTATCTACGAGCAGTACTTC
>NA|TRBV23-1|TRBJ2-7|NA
CASGSQREDYEQYF
TGCGCCAGCGGTTCTCAACGGGAAGACTACGAGCAGTACTTC
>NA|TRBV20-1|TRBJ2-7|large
CSARGLFGQGGSSYEQYF
TGCAGTGCTAGGGGGCTGTTTGGCCAAGGGGGAAGCTCCTACGAGCAGTACTTC
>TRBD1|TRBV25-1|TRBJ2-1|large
CASSSGTGVYNEQFF
TGTGCCAGCAGTTCCGGGACAGGGGTCTACAATGAGCAGTTCTTC
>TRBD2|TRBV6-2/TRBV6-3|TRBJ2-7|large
CASSYREGANEQYF
TGTGCCAGCAGTTACCGGGAGGGCGCGAACGAGCAGTACTTC
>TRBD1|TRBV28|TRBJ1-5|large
CASSSQGVFGNQPQHF
TGTGCCAGCAGTTCACAGGGGGTGTTTGGAAATCAGCCCCAGCATTTT
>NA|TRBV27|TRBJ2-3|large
CASQLEGQDTQYF
TGTGCCAGCCAACTAGAAGGGCAAGATACGCAGTATTTT
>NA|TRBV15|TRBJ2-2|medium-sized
CATSSRSLLGGAKRELFF
TGTGCCACCAGCAGCCGAAGCCTACTGGGGGGGGCTAAACGGGAGCTGTTTTTT
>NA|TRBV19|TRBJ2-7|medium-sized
CASNIPETAATYEQYF
TGTGCCAGTAACATCCCCGAAACAGCGGCAACCTACGAGCAGTACTTC
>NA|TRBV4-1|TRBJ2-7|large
CASSPNEDSYEQYF
TGCGCCAGCAGCCCGAACGAGGACAGTTACGAGCAGTACTTC
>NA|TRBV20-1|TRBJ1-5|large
CSAGGPGTNQPQHF
TGCAGTGCTGGGGGCCCCGGGACGAATCAGCCCCAGCATTTT
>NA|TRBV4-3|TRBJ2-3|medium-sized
CASSQEGARHLSTDTQYF
TGCGCCAGCAGCCAAGAAGGAGCGAGACACTTAAGCACAGATACGCAGTATTTT
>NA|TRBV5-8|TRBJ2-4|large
CASSFVGQQAKNIQYF
TGTGCCAGCAGCTTCGTTGGGCAACAGGCCAAAAACATTCAGTACTTC
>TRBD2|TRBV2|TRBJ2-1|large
CASSSRLAGVHNEQFF
TGTGCCAGCAGTTCGCGACTAGCGGGAGTACACAATGAGCAGTTCTTC
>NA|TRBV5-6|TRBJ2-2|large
CASSPTTNTGELFF
TGTGCCAGCAGCCCAACTACGAACACCGGGGAGCTGTTTTTT
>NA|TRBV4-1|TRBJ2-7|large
CASSQNRDYEQYF
TGCGCCAGCAGCCAAAACAGGGATTACGAGCAGTACTTC
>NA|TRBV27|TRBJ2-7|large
CASSSPGYYEQYF
TGTGCCAGCAGTTCTCCAGGATACTACGAGCAGTACTTC
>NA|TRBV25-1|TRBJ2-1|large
CASSEGGGDKYNEQFF
TGTGCCAGCAGTGAGGGAGGGGGGGATAAGTACAATGAGCAGTTCTTC
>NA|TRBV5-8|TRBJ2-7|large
CASSFTNRDEQYF
TGTGCCAGCAGCTTTACAAACAGGGACGAGCAGTACTTC
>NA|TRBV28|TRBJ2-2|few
CASSFRGTGELFF
TGTGCCAGCAGTTTCCGGGGGACCGGGGAGCTGTTTTTT
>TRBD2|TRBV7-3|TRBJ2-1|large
CASSFLAGGPNEQFF
TGTGCCAGCAGCTTCCTAGCGGGGGGGCCGAATGAGCAGTTCTTC
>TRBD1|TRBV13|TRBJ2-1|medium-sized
CASSPAYRGNEQFF
TGTGCCAGCAGCCCTGCCTACAGGGGCAATGAGCAGTTCTTC
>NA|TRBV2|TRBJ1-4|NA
CASRRASAINEKLFF
TGTGCCAGCAGACGGGCCAGTGCAATTAATGAAAAACTGTTTTTT
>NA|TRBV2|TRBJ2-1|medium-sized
CASRVGTLNEQFF
TGTGCCAGCAGAGTGGGGACTTTGAATGAGCAGTTCTTC
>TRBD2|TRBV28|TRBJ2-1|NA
CACSPLAGGRYNEQFF
TGTGCCTGCAGTCCCCTAGCGGGAGGACGTTACAATGAACAGTTCTTC
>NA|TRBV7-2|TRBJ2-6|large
CASSLRRAGANVLTF
TGTGCCAGCAGCTTACGTAGGGCTGGGGCCAACGTCCTGACTTTC
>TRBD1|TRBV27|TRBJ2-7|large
CASRGGTGASYEQYF
TGTGCCAGCAGAGGTGGGACAGGGGCTTCCTACGAGCAGTACTTC
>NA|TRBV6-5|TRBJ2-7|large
CASSYSNSGVGEQYF
TGTGCCAGCAGTTACTCGAATTCAGGGGTGGGCGAGCAGTACTTC
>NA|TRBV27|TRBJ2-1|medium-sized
CASTNNNPYNEQFF
TGTGCCAGCACCAACAATAATCCTTACAATGAGCAGTTCTTC
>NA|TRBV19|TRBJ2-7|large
CASSIQGISYEQYF
TGTGCCAGTAGTATACAGGGTATCTCCTACGAGCAGTACTTC
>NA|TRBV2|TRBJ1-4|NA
CASRRASATNEKLFF
TGTGCCAGCAGACGGGCCAGTGCAACTAATGAAAAACTGTTTTTT
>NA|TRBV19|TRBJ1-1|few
CASSIGLPNTEAFF
TGTGCCAGTAGTATAGGCCTTCCGAACACTGAAGCTTTCTTT
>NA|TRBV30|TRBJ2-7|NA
CARWAVPYEQYF
TGTGCCCGGTGGGCTGTCCCCTACGAGCAGTACTTC
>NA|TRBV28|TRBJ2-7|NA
CASSSTRDTYTYEQYF
TGTGCCAGCAGTTCGACCCGGGACACATACACCTACGAGCAGTACTTC
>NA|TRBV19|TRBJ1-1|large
CASSILTTGNTEAFF
TGTGCCAGTAGTATCCTTACGACAGGGAACACTGAAGCTTTCTTT
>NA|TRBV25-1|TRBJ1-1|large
CASSEPRGGTEAFF
TGTGCCAGCAGTGAACCCAGAGGGGGCACTGAAGCTTTCTTT
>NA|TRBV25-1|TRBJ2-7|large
CASSEHSAQEYEQYF
TGTGCCAGCAGTGAACATTCGGCACAGGAGTACGAGCAGTACTTC